This entry describes one TCR beta chain. The record originates from a study of blood T cell repertoires in COVID-19. The protocol was immunoSEQ multiplex PCR, while the TCRdb copy is restricted to in-frame clones and leaves out a portion. The table lists about 83,000 clones, more than 75% of them singletons. Germline CDR1 is MDHEN and CDR2 is SYDVKM. The J segment lost 7 bases and the V segment lost 6 bases, leaving 12 bases of the junction unmatched. The CDR3 sequence is 15 residues long. The sequence came from a woman of 80 years or more with active or convalescent COVID-19. The chain has TRBV28 and TRBJ1-5; TRBD1 matches at 7 bases. The specimen was peripheral blood. The CDR3 sequence: CASSPTTGRNQPQHF. For the CDR3, the DNA is TGTGCCAGCAGCCCTACGACAGGGAGAAACCAGCCCCAGCATTTT.